These T cell receptor beta chains were read from a single sample in a study of blood T cell repertoires in COVID-19. Using immunoSEQ multiplex PCR, the repertoire was profiled, and TCRdb retains in-frame clones only, with some absent. The profile shows some 130,000 clones, almost 85% of them singletons. Material for sequencing was peripheral blood. The origin of the receptors is a human donor in a cohort sampled during active COVID-19. The CDR3 runs from the conserved cysteine through the conserved F or W. The D gene is left open where the match is weak. Not every row has a clone size; where given, it reads once, few, many or a size class.

D gene,clone size,V gene,J gene,CDR3 protein,CDR3 DNA
TRBD1,.,TRBV6-5,TRBJ1-6,CASQDRVGSPLHF,TGTGCCAGCCAGGACAGGGTAGGGTCACCCCTCCACTTT
.,.,TRBV7-2,TRBJ2-5,CASRSTGEETQYF,TGTGCCAGCAGGTCCACGGGGGAAGAGACCCAGTACTTC
.,.,TRBV6-6,TRBJ1-2,CASSQDSPGYTF,TGTGCCAGCAGCCAAGACTCGCCCGGCTACACCTTC
TRBD1,.,TRBV14,TRBJ2-6,CASSQFRTGTVSSGANVLTF,TGTGCCAGCAGCCAATTCCGGACAGGGACTGTTAGCTCTGGGGCCAACGTCCTGACTTTC
.,.,TRBV3-1/TRBV3-2,TRBJ1-4,CASGQRAQLFF,TGTGCCAGCGGCCAGAGGGCGCAACTGTTTTTT
.,.,TRBV29-1,TRBJ1-1,CSASILLTGYTEAFF,TGCAGCGCCTCAATTCTCCTGACAGGTTACACTGAAGCTTTCTTT
.,.,TRBV20-1,TRBJ1-2,CSRRSNYGYTF,TGCAGTAGGAGGTCTAACTATGGCTACACCTTC
.,.,TRBV19,TRBJ1-2,CASSIGAQNRPNYGYTF,TGTGCCAGTAGTATTGGGGCTCAGAACCGCCCTAACTATGGCTACACCTTC
TRBD1,once,TRBV5-4,TRBJ2-7,CASSNTGALYEQYF,TGTGCCAGCAGCAATACAGGGGCCTTATACGAGCAGTACTTC
TRBD1,.,TRBV6-5,TRBJ2-7,CASSRGTEFVGEQYF,TGTGCCAGCAGTCGAGGGACAGAGTTCGTTGGCGAGCAGTACTTC
.,.,TRBV18,TRBJ1-4,CASSPDTRARNEKLFF,TGTGCCAGCTCACCCGACACCAGGGCCCGTAATGAAAAACTGTTTTTT
.,.,TRBV5-8,TRBJ2-3,CASTTIQGLLTDTQYF,TGTGCCAGCACCACCATACAGGGTTTACTCACAGATACGCAGTATTTT
.,.,TRBV7-9,TRBJ1-5,CASSTGYQPQHF,TGTGCCAGCAGCACAGGGTACCAGCCCCAGCATTTT
TRBD1,.,TRBV5-1,TRBJ2-7,CASTSIGTASSYEQYF,TGCGCCAGCACAAGCATAGGGACAGCCAGCTCCTACGAGCAGTACTTC
.,.,TRBV2,TRBJ1-2,CASSEAPVSTF,TGTGCCAGCAGTGAAGCCCCGGTATCCACCTTC
.,.,TRBV14,TRBJ1-1,CASSQVIGEITEAFF,TGTGCCAGCAGCCAAGTCATAGGGGAAATCACTGAAGCTTTCTTT
.,.,TRBV10-2,TRBJ1-5,CASSEGVSQPQHF,TGCGCCAGCAGTGAAGGGGTAAGCCAGCCCCAGCATTTT
TRBD1,few,TRBV5-1,TRBJ1-1,CASRHTTTGGSNTEAFF,TGCGCCAGCAGACATACCACGACAGGGGGGTCGAACACTGAAGCTTTCTTT
TRBD1,.,TRBV19,TRBJ1-3,CASSTSGGPSGNTIYF,TGTGCCAGTAGTACCTCAGGGGGCCCCTCTGGAAACACCATATATTTT
TRBD1,.,TRBV6-5,TRBJ1-2,CASSNIGQGYGYTF,TGTGCCAGCAGTAACATCGGACAGGGCTATGGCTACACCTTC
TRBD1,.,TRBV15,TRBJ1-2,CATGQGYGYTF,TGTGCCACCGGACAGGGCTATGGCTACACCTTC
.,.,TRBV6-6,TRBJ2-5,CASSFRRGTNRETQYF,TGTGCCAGCAGTTTCCGCAGGGGAACTAACAGAGAGACCCAGTACTTC
.,.,TRBV5-5,TRBJ1-4,CASSGTVGGHEKLFF,TGTGCCAGCAGCGGAACCGTGGGAGGGCATGAAAAACTGTTTTTT
.,.,TRBV10-3,TRBJ1-2,CAISPDSYGYTF,TGTGCCATCAGCCCAGACAGCTATGGCTACACCTTC
.,.,TRBV19,TRBJ2-6,CASSIPRPSGANVLTF,TGTGCCAGTAGTATCCCCAGGCCTTCTGGGGCCAACGTCCTGACTTTC
.,few,TRBV19,TRBJ1-6,CASSPQTGIYNSPLHF,TGTGCCAGTAGTCCGCAGACAGGCATCTATAATTCACCCCTCCACTTT
.,.,TRBV4-2,TRBJ1-2,CASSQDVRYGHTF,TGTGCCAGCAGCCAAGACGTCAGGTATGGCCACACCTTC
TRBD1,.,TRBV15,TRBJ1-1,CATSRDRTGPLLSF,TGTGCCACCAGCAGAGACCGGACAGGACCTCTCTTGTCATTT
.,.,TRBV19,TRBJ2-3,CASKGAGGRSTDTQYF,TGTGCCTCCAAGGGGGCCGGGGGCCGGAGCACAGATACGCAGTATTTT
.,.,TRBV10-3,TRBJ1-1,CAISGHLNTEAFF,TGTGCCATCAGTGGACATCTGAACACTGAAGCTTTCTTT
.,.,TRBV4-1,TRBJ2-7,CASSPTKGEAASSYEQYF,TGCGCCAGCAGCCCGACCAAGGGGGAAGCGGCCAGCTCCTACGAGCAGTACTTC
.,.,TRBV11-3,TRBJ2-3,CASSQGGSTDTQYF,TGTGCCAGCAGCCAAGGAGGGTCCACAGATACGCAGTATTTT
TRBD1,once,TRBV9,TRBJ1-3,CASSPLGQGTGNTIYF,TGTGCCAGCAGCCCCCTGGGACAGGGAACTGGAAACACCATATATTTT
TRBD1,.,TRBV5-1,TRBJ1-2,CASSPDRIHGYTF,TGCGCCAGCAGCCCGGACAGGATCCATGGCTACACCTTC
TRBD1,.,TRBV11-3,TRBJ2-1,CASSKLQGNEQFF,TGTGCCAGCAGCAAATTACAGGGGAATGAGCAGTTCTTC
TRBD1,many,TRBV30,TRBJ1-1,CAWQGQSNTEAFF,TGTGCCTGGCAGGGACAGTCGAACACTGAAGCTTTCTTT
TRBD2,.,TRBV15,TRBJ2-1,CATSRELAGPSYNEQFF,TGTGCCACCAGCAGGGAATTAGCGGGGCCCTCCTACAATGAGCAGTTCTTC
.,.,TRBV5-1,TRBJ1-3,CASSLGAGTGNTIYF,TGCGCCAGCAGCTTGGGGGCAGGGACTGGAAACACCATATATTTT
.,few,TRBV3-1/TRBV3-2,TRBJ1-1,CASSQENRRGEAFF,TGTGCCAGCAGCCAAGAAAACAGGAGAGGTGAAGCTTTCTTT
.,.,TRBV11-2,TRBJ1-1,CASSQDRNTEAFF,TGTGCCAGCAGCCAGGACAGGAACACTGAAGCTTTCTTT
.,.,TRBV27,TRBJ1-1,CASSFLGGTEAFF,TGTGCCAGCAGTTTCTTAGGGGGCACTGAAGCTTTCTTT
TRBD1,.,TRBV6-5,TRBJ1-2,CASSPQGATYDGYTF,TGTGCCAGCAGCCCCCAGGGGGCGACCTATGATGGCTACACCTTC
TRBD2,.,TRBV5-1,TRBJ2-7,CARWAGGAYEQYF,TGCGCCCGCTGGGCGGGGGGGGCATACGAGCAGTACTTC
.,.,TRBV10-2,TRBJ2-7,CASSESRPSYEQYF,TGCGCCAGCAGTGAATCCAGGCCCTCCTACGAGCAGTACTTC
.,.,TRBV5-6,TRBJ2-7,CASSLQGNYFYEQYF,TGTGCCAGCAGCTTACAGGGAAACTATTTCTACGAGCAGTACTTC
.,.,TRBV12-3/TRBV12-4,TRBJ1-6,CASSLTRNSPLHF,TGTGCCAGCAGTTTGACAAGAAATTCACCCCTCCACTTT
.,.,TRBV7-6,TRBJ2-3,CASSLEEGVRISTDTQYF,TGTGCCAGCAGCTTAGAAGAGGGGGTCAGGATAAGCACAGATACGCAGTATTTT
.,.,TRBV11-2,TRBJ2-5,CASSYGQAVAEYQETQYF,TGTGCCAGCAGCTACGGACAAGCCGTGGCGGAGTACCAAGAGACCCAGTACTTC
.,.,TRBV11-2,TRBJ2-1,CASSFRLREGEQFF,TGTGCCAGCAGCTTCCGGCTACGAGAGGGAGAGCAGTTCTTC
TRBD2,once,TRBV5-4,TRBJ2-2,CASSSQPGLANTGELFF,TGTGCCAGCAGCTCCCAACCGGGACTAGCTAACACCGGGGAGCTGTTTTTT
.,.,TRBV18,TRBJ2-1,CASSPFTYRGGYNEQFF,TGTGCCAGCTCACCTTTTACCTACAGGGGGGGATACAATGAGCAGTTCTTC